Listed here are 18 T cell receptor beta chains from one sample, sequenced in a study of blood T cell repertoires in COVID-19. Measured with immunoSEQ multiplex PCR; TCRdb has only the in-frame clones, and not every one. The sample shows 150,000 to 200,000 clones, 89% of them seen only once. The sequencing input was peripheral blood. These receptors were obtained from a man aged 18 to 29 who had recovered from COVID-19.

The V call is TRBV13, the J call TRBJ1-1; tentative D call: TRBD1 (6 bases). The CDR3 totals 16 residues. CDR1 is PRHDT, CDR2 FYEKMQ, per germline (reference sequence). V shed 5 bases and J shed 1 base, with 17 bases lying between them. The CDR3 region has the DNA TGTGCCAGCAGCGCCACAGGGCTAAGGACGAACACTGAAGCTTTCTTT. Translated, it gives CASSATGLRTNTEAFF. Drawing the rest from reference TRBV13 and TRBJ1-1, the complete variable domain is AAGVIQSPRHLIKEKRETATLKCYPIPRHDTVYWYQQGPGQDPQFLISFYEKMQSDKGSIPDRFSAQQFSDYHSELNMSSLELGDSALYFCASSATGLRTNTEAFFGQGTRLTVV.

A few counts support this clone. V gene TRBV28 combines with J gene TRBJ2-7, with 9 bases that match TRBD1. Germline CDR1 MDHEN, CDR2 SYDVKM. The CDR3 is made up of 14 amino acids. The V and J ends lost 8 bases and 5 bases, in that order; junction bases with no gene match: 10. The CDR3 bases are TGTGCCAGCTGCCGAGCCGGGACAGGGAACGAGCAGTACTTC. Translation gives CASCRAGTGNEQYF.

The rearrangement uses TRBV29-1 and TRBJ1-2, with TRBD1 identical over 8 bases. There are 15 residues in the CDR3. Unmatched junction bases numbered 13, after V lost 4 bases and J lost 6 bases. Germline V gene data show CDR1 as SQVTM and CDR2 as ANQGSEA. CDR3: CSVGVLNRGNHGYTF. The CDR3 nucleotides read TGCAGCGTTGGGGTCTTAAACAGGGGGAACCATGGCTACACCTTC.

This chain uses TRBV28 with TRBJ2-7; 7 positions agree with TRBD1. The CDR3 is 13 amino acids. Looked up from germline, CDR1 is MDHEN and CDR2 is SYDVKM. After removal of 7 bases from V and 2 bases from J, the junction contained 5 bases not matched to a gene. The CDR3 bases are TGTGCCAGCACCTCAGGGGGAGCCTACGAGCAGTACTTC. As protein: CASTSGGAYEQYF.

In this sample, this clone turned up a few times. At one of its ends the junction is not consistent with the germline gene, which may arise from a read error. This chain connects TRBV7-7 to TRBJ2-2, with 7 bases fitting TRBD1. Germline V gene lookup returns CDR1 SSHAT and CDR2 FNYEAQ (reference sequence). The CDR3 extends over 15 amino acids. CDR3 in amino acids: CASSPDRAVTGELFF. The CDR3 nucleotides read TGTGCTAGCAGCCCCGACAGGGCGGTCACCGGGGAGCTGTTTTTT.

The chain is built from TRBV12-3 or TRBV12-4 and TRBJ1-1, with D unresolved. V was clipped by 6 bases and J by 0 bases, with 8 bases between them. This CDR3 has 13 amino acids. The CDR3 sequence: CASRYTVNTEAFF. The CDR3 DNA reads TGTGCCAGCAGATATACAGTGAACACTGAAGCTTTCTTT.

This clone was detected only once. This CDR3 is CATSRDLPHGSYEQYF. Written as DNA, the CDR3 is TGTGCCACCAGCAGAGATTTGCCCCACGGGTCCTACGAGCAGTACTTC. The V gene is TRBV15, the J gene TRBJ2-7; D unresolved. Per germline, CDR1 LNHNV and CDR2 YYDKDF (reference sequence). Trimming took 0 bases from V and 1 from J, leaving 13 bases between them. This CDR3 region has 16 residues.

V usage is TRBV29-1 and J usage is TRBJ2-5; no clear D. The V gene's germline CDR1 is SQVTM and CDR2 ANQGSEA. This CDR3 is built from 11 residues. The V end was cut by 8 bases, the J end by 5 bases, with 12 bases between. This chain's CDR3 is CSFFTGETQYF. Here the CDR3 DNA reads TGCAGCTTCTTTACCGGGGAGACCCAGTACTTC.

The gene calls are TRBV29-1 and TRBJ1-5; D unclear. This CDR3 spans 12 amino acids. Trimming shortened V by 4 bases and J by 0 bases, and 4 bases separated the two germline ends. The germline V gene encodes CDR1 SQVTM and CDR2 ANQGSEA. The CDR3 DNA sequence: TGCAGCGTTGGTAATAGCAATCAGCCCCAGCATTTT. Protein sequence: CSVGNSNQPQHF.

J is TRBJ2-4 and V is TRBV5-4; D unclear. This CDR3 contains 12 residues. CDR1 and CDR2 (germline): SGHNT, YYREEE (reference sequence). V was cut by 0 bases and J by 7 bases, with 5 bases left in between. CDR3 sequence: CASSLDQNIQYF. CDR3 in DNA: TGTGCCAGCAGCTTGGACCAGAACATTCAGTACTTC.

The chain carries TRBV20-1 and TRBJ2-3; 11 nucleotides align to TRBD2. V was pared by 3 bases and J by 0 bases, with 2 bases of the junction left unmatched. The length of the CDR3 is 15 residues. The germline V gene has CDR1 DFQATT and CDR2 SNEGSKA (reference sequence). CDR3 in DNA: TGCAGTGCTAGTTTAGCGGGAGGGAGCACAGATACGCAGTATTTT. Translated, it gives CSASLAGGSTDTQYF.

The genes are TRBV19 and TRBJ1-3; possibly TRBD1 for D (6 bases). With 6 bases removed from V and 0 bases from J, the gap between germline ends came to 12 bases. The CDR3 extends over 15 amino acids. Looked up from germline, CDR1 is LNHDA and CDR2 is SQIVND (reference sequence). The CDR3 sequence is CASRDGGASGNTIYF. CDR3 DNA sequence: TGTGCCAGTAGGGACGGGGGGGCCTCTGGAAACACCATATATTTT.

The CDR3 reads CASSFGTSGGNEQFF. For the CDR3, the DNA is TGTGCCAGCAGCTTTGGGACTAGCGGAGGCAATGAGCAGTTCTTC. This sequence joins TRBV7-9 and TRBJ2-1; 11 nucleotides line up with TRBD2. This CDR3 has 15 amino acids. J gave up 6 bases and V 3 bases, and 4 bases lay outside the gene matches. Germline values: CDR1 SEHNR, CDR2 FQNEAQ (reference sequence). The variable domain in full, completed from reference TRBV7-9 and TRBJ2-1, reads DTGVSQNPRHKITKRGQNVTFRCDPISEHNRLYWYRQTLGQGPEFLTYFQNEAQLEKSRLLSDRFSAERPKGSFSTLEIQRTEQGDSAMYLCASSFGTSGGNEQFFGPGTRLTVL.

This clone was seen only a few times. The chain is built from TRBV6-2 or TRBV6-3 and TRBJ1-6; TRBD1 agrees at 7 bases. Germline V gene lookup returns CDR1 MNHEY and CDR2 SVGEGT. The CDR3 covers 15 residues. The junction had 6 bases not matched to a gene; V was cut back by 6 bases and J by 4 bases. CDR3: CASSRDSTYNSPLHF. For the CDR3, the DNA is TGTGCCAGCAGCCGGGACAGCACGTATAATTCACCCCTCCACTTT.

J is TRBJ1-1 and V is TRBV6-1; 9 bases fit TRBD1. Germline CDR1 reads MNHNS; CDR2 reads SASEGT. V trimming: 4 bases; J trimming: 1 base; junction bases outside the gene matches: 7. The CDR3 is 16 amino acids. CDR3: CASSARQGGGNTEAFF. CDR3 bases: TGTGCCAGCAGTGCCAGACAGGGGGGAGGGAACACTGAAGCTTTCTTT.

With regard to this clone: A junction boundary mismatches the germline segment, possibly from a read error. Here the CDR3 reads CASSLGLAGTGELFF. DNA for the CDR3: TGTGCTAGCAGCTTGGGACTAGCGGGGACCGGGGAGCTGTTTTTT. The V and J genes are TRBV7-7 and TRBJ2-2, with TRBD2 identical over 13 bases. The CDR3 loop spans 15 amino acids. The germline V gene encodes CDR1 SSHAT and CDR2 FNYEAQ (reference sequence).

The chain uses TRBV11-2 and TRBJ2-7; maybe TRBD2 (6 bases). The CDR3 is made up of 14 amino acids. Trimming cost V 3 bases and J 3 bases, with 12 bases left between them. Per germline, CDR1 SGHAT and CDR2 FQNNGV. Here the CDR3 DNA reads TGTGCCAGCAGCTTGGGACTCCTCTACTACGAGCAGTACTTC. Translating gives CASSLGLLYYEQYF.

The chain links TRBV7-8 to TRBJ2-7; D possibly corresponds to TRBD1 (6 bases). This CDR3 is 15 amino acids long. Looked up from germline, CDR1 is SGHVS and CDR2 is FQNEAQ. Trimming left V 5 bases short and J 4 bases short, with 18 bases between. CDR3 amino acids: CASSRSTNRVYEQYF. CDR3 coding DNA: TGTGCCAGCAGCCGAAGTACTAACAGGGTATACGAGCAGTACTTC.